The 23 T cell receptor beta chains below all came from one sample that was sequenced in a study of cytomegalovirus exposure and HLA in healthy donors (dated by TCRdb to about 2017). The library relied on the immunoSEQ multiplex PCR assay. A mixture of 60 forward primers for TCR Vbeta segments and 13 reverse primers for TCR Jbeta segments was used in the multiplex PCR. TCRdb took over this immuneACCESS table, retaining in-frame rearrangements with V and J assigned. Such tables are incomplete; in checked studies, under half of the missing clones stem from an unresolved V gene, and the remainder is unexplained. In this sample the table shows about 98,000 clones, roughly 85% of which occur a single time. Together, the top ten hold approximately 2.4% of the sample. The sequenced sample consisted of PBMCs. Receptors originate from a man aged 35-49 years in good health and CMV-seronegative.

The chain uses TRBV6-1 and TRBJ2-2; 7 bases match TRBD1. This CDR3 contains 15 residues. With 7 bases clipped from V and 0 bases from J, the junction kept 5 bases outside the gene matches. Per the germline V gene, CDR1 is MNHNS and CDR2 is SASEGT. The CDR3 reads CASILTGSNTGELFF. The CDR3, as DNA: TGTGCCAGCATCCTGACAGGGTCGAACACCGGGGAGCTGTTTTTT.

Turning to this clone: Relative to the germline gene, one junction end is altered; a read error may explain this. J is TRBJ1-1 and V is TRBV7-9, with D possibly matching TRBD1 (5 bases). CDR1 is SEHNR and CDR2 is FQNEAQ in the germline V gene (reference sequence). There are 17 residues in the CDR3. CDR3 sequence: CSSSSPGLSSVNTKAFF. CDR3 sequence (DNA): TGTTCCAGCAGCTCCCCGGGACTTTCATCGGTGAACACTAAAGCTTTCTTT.

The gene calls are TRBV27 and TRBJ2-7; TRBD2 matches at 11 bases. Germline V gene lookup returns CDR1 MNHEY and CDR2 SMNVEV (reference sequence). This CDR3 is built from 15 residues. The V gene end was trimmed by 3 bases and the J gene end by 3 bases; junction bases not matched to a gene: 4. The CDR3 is CASSFKGLADYEQYF. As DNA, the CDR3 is TGTGCCAGCAGTTTCAAGGGACTAGCGGACTACGAGCAGTACTTC.

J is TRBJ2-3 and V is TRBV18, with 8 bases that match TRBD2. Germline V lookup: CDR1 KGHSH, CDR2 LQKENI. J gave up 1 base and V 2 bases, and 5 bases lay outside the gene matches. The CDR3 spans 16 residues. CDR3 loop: CASSPSGGRGTDTQYF. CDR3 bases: TGTGCCAGCTCACCAAGCGGGGGCCGGGGCACAGATACGCAGTATTTT.

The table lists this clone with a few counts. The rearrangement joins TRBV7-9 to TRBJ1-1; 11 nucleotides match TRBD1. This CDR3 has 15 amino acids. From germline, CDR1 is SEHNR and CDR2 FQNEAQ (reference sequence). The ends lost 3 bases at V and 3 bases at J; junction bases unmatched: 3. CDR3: CASSLGQGVYTEAFF. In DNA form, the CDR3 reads TGTGCCAGCAGCTTGGGACAGGGGGTCTACACTGAAGCTTTCTTT.

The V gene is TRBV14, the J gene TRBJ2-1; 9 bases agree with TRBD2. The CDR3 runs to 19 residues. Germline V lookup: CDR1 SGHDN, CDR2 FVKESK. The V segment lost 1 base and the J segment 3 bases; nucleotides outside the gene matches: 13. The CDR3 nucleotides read TGTGCCAGCAGCCAAGGGGAAGACGGGCGAGCGGGGGGCTACAATGAGCAGTTCTTC. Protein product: CASSQGEDGRAGGYNEQFF.

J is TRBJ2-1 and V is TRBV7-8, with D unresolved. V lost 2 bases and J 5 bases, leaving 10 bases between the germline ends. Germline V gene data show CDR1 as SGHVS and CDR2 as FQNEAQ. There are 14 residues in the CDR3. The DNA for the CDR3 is TGTGCCAGCAGCTTATTCAGCGAACACAATGAGCAGTTCTTC. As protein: CASSLFSEHNEQFF.

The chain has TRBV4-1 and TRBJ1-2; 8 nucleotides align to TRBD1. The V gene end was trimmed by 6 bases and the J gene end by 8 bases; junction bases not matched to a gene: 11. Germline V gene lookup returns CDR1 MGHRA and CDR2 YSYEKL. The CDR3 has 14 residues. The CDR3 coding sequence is TGCGCCAGCAGAGGACAGGGCCTCAGTAGCGGCTACACCTTC. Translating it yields CASRGQGLSSGYTF.

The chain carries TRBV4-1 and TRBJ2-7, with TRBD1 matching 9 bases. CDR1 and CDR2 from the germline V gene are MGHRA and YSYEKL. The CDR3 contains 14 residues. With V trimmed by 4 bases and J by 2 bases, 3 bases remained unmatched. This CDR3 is CASSPRDRAYEQYF. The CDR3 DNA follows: TGCGCCAGCAGCCCACGGGACAGGGCCTACGAGCAGTACTTC.

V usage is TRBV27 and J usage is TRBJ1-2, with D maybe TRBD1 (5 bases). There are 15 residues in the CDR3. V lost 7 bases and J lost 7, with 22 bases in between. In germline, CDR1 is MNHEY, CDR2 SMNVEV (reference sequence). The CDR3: CASTEVRVFYFGYTF. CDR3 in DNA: TGTGCCAGCACCGAAGTCAGGGTATTCTACTTTGGCTACACCTTC.

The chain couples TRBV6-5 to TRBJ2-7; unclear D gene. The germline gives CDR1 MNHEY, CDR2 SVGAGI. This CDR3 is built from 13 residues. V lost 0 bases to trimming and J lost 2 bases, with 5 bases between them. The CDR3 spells CASSYSAPYEQYF. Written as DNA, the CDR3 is TGTGCCAGCAGTTACTCAGCACCCTACGAGCAGTACTTC.

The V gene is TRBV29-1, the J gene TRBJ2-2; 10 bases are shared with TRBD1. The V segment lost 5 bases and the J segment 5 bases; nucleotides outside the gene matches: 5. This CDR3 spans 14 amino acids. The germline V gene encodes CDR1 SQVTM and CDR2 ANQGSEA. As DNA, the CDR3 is TGCAGCGTTCGACAGGGGGCAGGTACCGGGGAGCTGTTTTTT. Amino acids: CSVRQGAGTGELFF.

CDR3 in amino acids: CASSSPTDGYTF. The DNA for the CDR3 is TGTGCCAGCAGCTCTCCGACAGATGGCTACACCTTC. The V gene is TRBV11-2, the J gene TRBJ1-2, with a weak D call TRBD1 (5 bases). Between the trimmed V and J ends, which lost 4 bases and 6 bases, there was a span of 9 bases. CDR1 and CDR2 (germline): SGHAT, FQNNGV. The CDR3 is 12 residues long.

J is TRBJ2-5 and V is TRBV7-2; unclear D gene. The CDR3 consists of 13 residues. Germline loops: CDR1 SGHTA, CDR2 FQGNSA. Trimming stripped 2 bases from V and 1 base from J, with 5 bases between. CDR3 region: CASSLRVQETQYF. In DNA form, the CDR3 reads TGTGCCAGCAGCTTAAGAGTCCAAGAGACCCAGTACTTC.

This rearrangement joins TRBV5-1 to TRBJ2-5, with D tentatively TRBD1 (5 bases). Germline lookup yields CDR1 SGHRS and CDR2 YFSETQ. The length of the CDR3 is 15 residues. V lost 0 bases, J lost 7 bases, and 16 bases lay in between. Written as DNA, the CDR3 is TGCGCCAGCAGCTTGGTGACAGCCTCGGGCGGGACCCAGTACTTC. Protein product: CASSLVTASGGTQYF. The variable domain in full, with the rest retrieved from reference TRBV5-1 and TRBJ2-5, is KAGVTQTPRYLIKTRGQQVTLSCSPISGHRSVSWYQQTPGQGLQFLFEYFSETQRNKGNFPGRFSGRQFSNSRSEMNVSTLELGDSALYLCASSLVTASGGTQYFGPGTRLLVL.

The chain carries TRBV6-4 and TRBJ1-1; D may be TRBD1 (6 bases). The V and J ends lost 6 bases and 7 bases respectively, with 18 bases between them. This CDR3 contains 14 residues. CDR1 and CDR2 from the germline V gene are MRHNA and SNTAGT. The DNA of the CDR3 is TGTGCCAGCAGCCAACGGGGGGCGGGAGGTGAAGCTTTCTTT. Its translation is CASSQRGAGGEAFF.

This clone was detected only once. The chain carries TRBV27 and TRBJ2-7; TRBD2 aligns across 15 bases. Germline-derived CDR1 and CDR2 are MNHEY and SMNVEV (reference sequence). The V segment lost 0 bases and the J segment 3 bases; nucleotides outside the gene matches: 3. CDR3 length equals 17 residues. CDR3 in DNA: TGTGCCAGCAGTTTATCCGGGACTAGCGGGGGGTTCTACGAGCAGTACTTC. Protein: CASSLSGTSGGFYEQYF.

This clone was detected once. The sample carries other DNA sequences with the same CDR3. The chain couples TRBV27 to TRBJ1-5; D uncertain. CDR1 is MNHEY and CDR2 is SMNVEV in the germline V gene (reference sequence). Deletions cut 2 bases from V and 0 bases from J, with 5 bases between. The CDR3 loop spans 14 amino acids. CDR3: CASSLGGSNQPQHF. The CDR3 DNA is TGTGCCAGCAGTTTAGGCGGTAGCAATCAGCCCCAGCATTTT.

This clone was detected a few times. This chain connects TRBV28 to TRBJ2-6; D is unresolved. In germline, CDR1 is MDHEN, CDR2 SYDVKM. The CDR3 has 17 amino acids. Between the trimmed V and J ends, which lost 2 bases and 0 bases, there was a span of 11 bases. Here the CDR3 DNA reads TGTGCCAGCAGTTTACGCAGACGGAGCTCTGGGGCCAACGTCCTGACTTTC. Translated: CASSLRRRSSGANVLTF.

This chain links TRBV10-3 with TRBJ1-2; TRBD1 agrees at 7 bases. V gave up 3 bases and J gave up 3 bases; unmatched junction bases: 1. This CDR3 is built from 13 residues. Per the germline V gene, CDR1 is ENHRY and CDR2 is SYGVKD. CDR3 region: CAISDDRDYGYTF. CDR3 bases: TGTGCCATCAGTGATGACAGGGACTATGGCTACACCTTC.

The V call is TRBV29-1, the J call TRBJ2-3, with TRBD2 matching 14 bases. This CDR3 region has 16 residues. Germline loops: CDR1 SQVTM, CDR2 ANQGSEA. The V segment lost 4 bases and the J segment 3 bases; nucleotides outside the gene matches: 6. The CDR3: CSVGGTSGGLTDTQYF. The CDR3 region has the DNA TGCAGCGTTGGAGGGACTAGCGGGGGTCTGACAGATACGCAGTATTTT.

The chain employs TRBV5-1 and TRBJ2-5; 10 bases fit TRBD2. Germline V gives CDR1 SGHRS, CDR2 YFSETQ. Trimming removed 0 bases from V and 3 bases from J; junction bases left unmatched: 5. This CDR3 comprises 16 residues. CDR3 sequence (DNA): TGCGCCAGCAGCTTGGGAGCGGGGGGGCCGGAAGAGACCCAGTACTTC. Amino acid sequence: CASSLGAGGPEETQYF.

The CDR3 is CASYSTGELFF. The CDR3 DNA reads TGTGCCAGCTACAGCACCGGGGAGCTGTTTTTT. This chain connects TRBV7-9 to TRBJ2-2; D gene uncertain. This CDR3 spans 11 amino acids. Germline CDR1 reads SEHNR; CDR2 reads FQNEAQ (reference sequence). V was trimmed by 8 bases and J by 4 bases, leaving 5 bases between them.